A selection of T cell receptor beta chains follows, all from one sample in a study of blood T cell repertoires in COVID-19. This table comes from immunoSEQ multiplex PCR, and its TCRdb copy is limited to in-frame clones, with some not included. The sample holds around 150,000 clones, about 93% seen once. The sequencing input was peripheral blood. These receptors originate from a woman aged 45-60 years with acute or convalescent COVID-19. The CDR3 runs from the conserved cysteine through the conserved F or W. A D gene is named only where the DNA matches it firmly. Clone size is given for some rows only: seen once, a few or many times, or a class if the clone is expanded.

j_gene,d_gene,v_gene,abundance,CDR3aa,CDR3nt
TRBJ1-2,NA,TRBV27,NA,CASSLNRGSYGYTF,TGTGCCAGCAGTTTAAACCGGGGTTCCTATGGCTACACCTTC
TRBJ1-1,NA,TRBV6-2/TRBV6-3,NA,CASSHPGVGTEAFF,TGTGCCAGCAGTCACCCAGGGGTGGGGACTGAAGCTTTCTTT
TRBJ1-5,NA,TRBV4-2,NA,CASSQGSEFSPNQPQHF,TGTGCCAGCAGCCAAGGCTCCGAATTCAGTCCCAATCAGCCCCAGCATTTT
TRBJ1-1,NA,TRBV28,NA,CASSPPGGYPEAFF,TGTGCCAGCAGCCCCCCGGGGGGTTACCCTGAAGCTTTCTTT
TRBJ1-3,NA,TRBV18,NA,CASSPKSYGNTIYF,TGTGCCAGCTCACCAAAAAGCTATGGAAACACCATATATTTT
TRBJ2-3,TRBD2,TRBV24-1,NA,CATSGSGLAVTDTQYF,TGTGCCACCAGTGGCTCGGGACTAGCGGTCACAGATACGCAGTATTTT
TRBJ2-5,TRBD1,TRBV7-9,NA,CASSPRDRGRTEETQYF,TGTGCCAGCAGCCCCCGGGACAGGGGGCGGACGGAGGAGACCCAGTACTTC
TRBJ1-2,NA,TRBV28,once,CASSFGRNYGYTF,TGTGCCAGCAGTTTCGGCAGGAACTATGGCTACACCTTC
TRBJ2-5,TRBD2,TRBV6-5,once,CASSYSGTSGQETQYF,TGTGCCAGCAGTTACTCGGGGACTAGCGGCCAAGAGACCCAGTACTTC
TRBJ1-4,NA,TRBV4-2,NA,CASSRKDSPTNEKLFF,TGTGCCAGCAGCCGGAAAGACAGTCCAACTAATGAAAAACTGTTTTTT
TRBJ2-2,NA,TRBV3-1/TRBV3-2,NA,CASSRRDRSRGELFF,TGTGCCAGCAGCCGGAGAGACAGGTCACGCGGGGAGCTGTTTTTT
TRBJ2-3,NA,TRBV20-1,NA,CSASSTGLEGSTDTQYF,TGCAGTGCTAGTTCAACCGGGCTGGAGGGTTCAACAGATACGCAGTATTTT
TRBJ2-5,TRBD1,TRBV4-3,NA,CASSQDSDRDGETQYF,TGCGCCAGCAGCCAAGATTCGGACAGGGACGGAGAGACCCAGTACTTC
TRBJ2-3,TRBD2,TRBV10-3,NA,CAISEAREGPDTQYF,TGTGCCATCAGTGAGGCGCGGGAGGGTCCAGATACGCAGTATTTT
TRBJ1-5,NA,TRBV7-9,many,CASSLDSSNQPQHF,TGTGCCAGCAGCTTGGACAGCAGCAATCAGCCCCAGCATTTT
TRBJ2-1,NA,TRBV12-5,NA,CASGLVGGAGNEQFF,TGTGCTAGTGGTTTGGTTGGGGGGGCAGGTAATGAGCAGTTCTTC
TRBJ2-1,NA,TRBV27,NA,CASSRERVGYNEQFF,TGTGCCAGCAGCCGCGAGCGGGTGGGCTACAATGAGCAGTTCTTC
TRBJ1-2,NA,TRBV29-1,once,CSVDLGGGSYGYTF,TGCAGCGTTGATCTTGGGGGGGGAAGCTATGGCTACACCTTC